These 29 T cell receptor beta chains came from one sample sequenced in a study of T cell responses to AZD1222 COVID-19 vaccine. Sequencing used immunoSEQ multiplex PCR; TCRdb keeps in-frame clones, though not all of them. This sample has 100,000 or so clones, with around nine tenths found just once. Here the sequenced sample was peripheral blood, taken 28 days after the second AZD1222 dose. The receptors here all came from an adult who received the AZD1222 COVID-19 vaccine.

This rearrangement joins TRBV11-2 to TRBJ2-5; TRBD1 matches 8 bases. V gave up 4 bases and J gave up 4 bases; unmatched junction bases: 5. Germline CDR1 reads SGHAT; CDR2 reads FQNNGV. The CDR3 sequence is 14 residues long. The DNA of the CDR3 is TGTGCCAGCAGCTATCCGGACAGGGTAGAGACCCAGTACTTC. Amino acid sequence: CASSYPDRVETQYF.

This chain links TRBV18 with TRBJ2-5; D is unclear. CDR1 and CDR2 (germline): KGHSH, LQKENI. V lost 1 base and J 5 bases, leaving 5 bases between the germline ends. This CDR3 spans 12 amino acids. The CDR3 here is CASSPLMETQYF. The CDR3 DNA is TGTGCCAGCTCACCACTAATGGAGACCCAGTACTTC.

This clone was detected a few times. The V and J genes are TRBV29-1 and TRBJ2-1; no clear D gene. The V gene's germline CDR1 is SQVTM and CDR2 ANQGSEA. There are 12 residues in the CDR3. V was pared by 3 bases and J by 5 bases, with 8 bases between. As DNA, the CDR3 is TGCAGCGTTGAGCAGAGCGACAATGAGCAGTTCTTC. This gives the protein CSVEQSDNEQFF.

This chain connects TRBV30 to TRBJ1-3; no clear D. V was shortened by 1 base and J by 2 bases, with 9 bases between the two germline ends. Per the germline V gene, CDR1 is GTSNPN and CDR2 is SVGIG (reference sequence). This CDR3 has 14 residues. The CDR3 nucleotides are TGTGCCTGGAGTGAGGGAGGAACTGGAAACACCATATATTTT. Amino acids: CAWSEGGTGNTIYF. The whole variable domain, filled in from reference TRBV30 and TRBJ1-3, reads SQTIHQWPATLVQPVGSPLSLECTVEGTSNPNLYWYRQAAGRGLQLLFYSVGIGQISSEVPQNLSASRPQDRQFILSSKKLLLSDSGFYLCAWSEGGTGNTIYFGEGSWLTVV.

The V gene is TRBV3-1 (or the pseudogene TRBV3-2), the J gene TRBJ1-1; D uncertain. Germline-derived CDR1 and CDR2 are LGHDT and YNNKEL (reference sequence). The V end lost 0 bases, the J end lost 1 base, and 21 bases lay between the germline ends. CDR3 length: 19 residues. This CDR3 is CASSQEGVGYPRANTEAFF. The CDR3 DNA sequence: TGTGCCAGCAGCCAAGAGGGTGTAGGCTACCCCCGCGCGAACACTGAAGCTTTCTTT.

The gene calls are TRBV5-1 and TRBJ2-7, with 9 bases aligning to TRBD1. Germline V gene sequence: CDR1 SGHRS, CDR2 YFSETQ. The J segment lost 2 bases and the V segment lost 5 bases, leaving 5 bases of the junction unmatched. CDR3 size: 14 residues. CDR3 sequence: CASRDGTGTYEQYF. Written as DNA, the CDR3 is TGCGCCAGCAGGGACGGGACAGGGACCTACGAGCAGTACTTC.

The J gene is TRBJ1-1, the V gene TRBV5-1; possibly TRBD1 for D (6 bases). Germline CDR1 is SGHRS and CDR2 is YFSETQ. V lost 4 bases and J 5 bases, leaving 15 bases between the germline ends. The CDR3 covers 14 residues. The CDR3 DNA reads TGCGCCAGCAGCCTAGGGGGGCTCGGGACTGAAGCTTTCTTT. Amino acid sequence: CASSLGGLGTEAFF.

V usage is TRBV5-1 and J usage is TRBJ1-1, with 10 bases lining up with TRBD1. V shed 8 bases, J shed 0 bases, and the junction held 16 bases outside the gene matches. Germline loops: CDR1 SGHRS, CDR2 YFSETQ. The CDR3 sequence is 18 residues long. The CDR3 DNA is TGCGCCAGTAACGGCGGGGAAGGGACAGGGGTTATGAACACTGAAGCTTTCTTT. Translation: CASNGGEGTGVMNTEAFF.

The chain couples TRBV11-3 to TRBJ1-1, with D possibly TRBD1 on 5 matching bases. The ends were cut back, 5 bases at V and 5 bases at J, with 18 bases in the middle. From germline, CDR1 is SGHNT and CDR2 YENEEA. This CDR3 is 15 amino acids long. The CDR3: CASSPRLGGGTEAFF. The CDR3 region has the DNA TGTGCCAGCAGCCCCCGGCTCGGGGGTGGAACTGAAGCTTTCTTT.

The V and J genes are TRBV11-2 and TRBJ1-5; D is ambiguous. The CDR3 has 13 residues. V lost 0 bases, J lost 4 bases, and 4 bases lay in between. The germline CDR1 and CDR2 sequences are SGHAT and FQNNGV. The CDR3 here is CASSLDLNQPQHF. Written as DNA, the CDR3 is TGTGCCAGCAGCTTAGACTTGAATCAGCCCCAGCATTTT.

This clone occurred once. The chain uses TRBV21-1 and TRBJ1-1. TRBV21-1 constitutes a pseudogene. The CDR3 totals 14 residues. The CDR3 bases are TGTGCCAGCAGCAACAACTCCATGAACACTGAAGCTTTCTTT. Its translation is CASSNNSMNTEAFF.

In this sample, this clone turned up once. The chain uses TRBV6-2 or TRBV6-3 and TRBJ2-3; 7 positions match TRBD1. V was clipped by 5 bases and J by 2 bases; unmatched bases: 4. Germline-derived CDR1 and CDR2 are MNHEY and SVGEGT. This CDR3 is built from 14 residues. CDR3 sequence: CASSDRVPTDTQYF. CDR3 sequence (DNA): TGTGCCAGCAGTGACAGGGTCCCCACAGATACGCAGTATTTT.

V gene TRBV5-8 combines with J gene TRBJ1-4, with 8 positions matching TRBD1. CDR1 SGHTS and CDR2 YDEGEE come from the germline V gene. The CDR3 has 15 amino acids. J lost 7 bases, V lost 3 bases, and 8 bases had no gene match. The CDR3 is CASSSDRGYGEKLFF. CDR3 nucleotides: TGTGCCAGCAGCTCCGACAGGGGATATGGTGAAAAACTGTTTTTT. Full variable domain (remainder filled in from reference TRBV5-8 and TRBJ1-4): EAGVTQSPTHLIKTRGQQATLRCSPISGHTSVYWYQQALGLGLQFLLWYDEGEERNRGNFPPRFSGRQFPNYSSELNVNALELEDSALYLCASSSDRGYGEKLFFGSGTQLSVL.

The chain links TRBV11-2 to TRBJ2-1; 9 bases map to TRBD1. CDR3 length: 18 residues. The V gene's germline CDR1 is SGHAT and CDR2 FQNNGV. V shed 2 bases and J 13 bases; nucleotides not matched to a gene: 21. CDR3 protein: CASSLPGQGIFIGEKQFF. CDR3 DNA: TGTGCCAGCAGCTTACCGGGACAGGGTATTTTCATCGGGGAAAAACAGTTCTTC.

This chain connects TRBV15 to TRBJ1-6, with 8 positions matching TRBD1. CDR1 and CDR2 from the germline V gene are LNHNV and YYDKDF (reference sequence). This CDR3 region has 16 residues. V lost 2 bases, J lost 9 bases, and 9 bases stayed unmatched. DNA for the CDR3: TGTGCCACCAGCAGATTCCCGACAGGGGAGGGTTCACCCCTCCACTTT. This gives the protein CATSRFPTGEGSPLHF. The complete variable domain, with remaining parts taken from reference TRBV15 and TRBJ1-6, reads DAMVIQNPRYQVTQFGKPVTLSCSQTLNHNVMYWYQQKSSQAPKLLFHYYDKDFNNEADTPDNFQSRRPNTSFCFLDIRSPGLGDTAMYLCATSRFPTGEGSPLHFGNGTRLTVT.

CDR3 residues: CASSHPGGDNSPLHF. CDR3 nucleotide sequence: TGCGCCAGCAGTCACCCAGGGGGGGATAATTCACCCCTCCACTTT. This chain connects TRBV10-2 to TRBJ1-6; 7 positions agree with TRBD1. The V segment lost 5 bases and the J segment 5 bases; nucleotides outside the gene matches: 6. Germline V gene lookup returns CDR1 WSHSY and CDR2 SAAADI. The CDR3 is made up of 15 amino acids.

The V call is TRBV29-1, the J call TRBJ2-5, with 9 bases matching TRBD2. The CDR3 runs 16 residues. In germline, CDR1 is SQVTM, CDR2 ANQGSEA. CDR3 amino acids: CSIEGVAGELQETQYF. The CDR3 region has the DNA TGCAGTATTGAGGGAGTAGCGGGGGAGCTCCAAGAGACCCAGTACTTC.

The chain employs TRBV7-3 and TRBJ2-5, with TRBD1 identical over 9 bases. The CDR3 length is 17 residues. Looked up from germline, CDR1 is SGHTA and CDR2 is FQGTGA. Trimming cost V 5 bases and J 1 base; bases outside gene matches: 11. In DNA form, the CDR3 reads TGTGCCAGCAGCCCACACGGGACAGGGAAGGGCCAAGAGACCCAGTACTTC. It codes for CASSPHGTGKGQETQYF.

The V and J genes are TRBV24-1 and TRBJ1-5; D might be TRBD1 (5 bases). The CDR3 is 12 amino acids. Per germline, CDR1 KGHDR and CDR2 SFDVKD. V lost 5 bases and J lost 4, with 5 bases in between. CDR3 bases: TGTGCCACCAGTGCAGGGAATCAGCCCCAGCATTTT. Its protein is CATSAGNQPQHF.

This chain links TRBV6-5 with TRBJ2-5; weak D call: TRBD2 (6 bases). The DNA end is a closer match to TRBJ2-7, so the J assignment may be wrong. Germline-derived CDR1 and CDR2 are MNHEY and SVGAGI. CDR3 length: 14 amino acids. The CDR3 bases are TGTGCCAGCAGGAGAGGAGTGGACTACTACGAGCAGTACTTC. Protein sequence: CASRRGVDYYEQYF.

The rearrangement joins TRBV2 to TRBJ1-1; D remains unclear. The V gene lost 6 bases and the J gene lost 3 bases, with 11 bases spanning the gap. Germline assignment: CDR1 SNHLY and CDR2 FYNNEI. This CDR3 is built from 13 residues. The CDR3 sequence: CASSLREYTEAFF. The DNA of the CDR3 is TGTGCCAGCAGCCTACGGGAATACACTGAAGCTTTCTTT.

V usage is TRBV7-2 and J usage is TRBJ1-2, with 8 bases aligning to TRBD1. The V segment lost 3 bases and the J segment 4 bases; nucleotides outside the gene matches: 10. This CDR3 has 16 amino acids. Looked up from germline, CDR1 is SGHTA and CDR2 is FQGNSA. The CDR3 DNA is TGTGCCAGCAGCTTGATGGGCAGGGGGCAGAGCTATGGCTACACCTTC. It is translated as CASSLMGRGQSYGYTF.

The chain has TRBV27 and TRBJ2-7; D gene unclear. V was shortened by 3 bases and J by 2 bases, with 11 bases between the two germline ends. The CDR3 has 14 residues. Per the germline V gene, CDR1 is MNHEY and CDR2 is SMNVEV (reference sequence). CDR3 sequence (DNA): TGTGCCAGCAGTTTGGGCAGGAGAGCCTACGAGCAGTACTTC. This gives the protein CASSLGRRAYEQYF.

This rearrangement joins TRBV12-3 or TRBV12-4 to TRBJ2-7; D is unclear. The CDR3 is 13 residues long. Trimming pared 3 bases from V and 5 bases from J, leaving 11 bases between. Here the CDR3 reads CASSFGRSHEQYF. The DNA for the CDR3 is TGTGCCAGCAGTTTTGGCAGGTCCCACGAGCAGTACTTC.

This clone was recorded once. This rearrangement joins TRBV2 to TRBJ2-5; D is possibly TRBD1 or TRBD2 (6 bases each). The V and J ends lost 6 bases and 4 bases respectively, with 12 bases between them. This CDR3 spans 13 amino acids. Germline V gives CDR1 SNHLY, CDR2 FYNNEI. The CDR3 protein is CASSLGGGETQYF. CDR3 bases: TGTGCCAGCAGCCTAGGGGGAGGAGAGACCCAGTACTTC.

CDR3: CASSVGGAPNEKLFF. CDR3 DNA sequence: TGTGCCAGCAGCGTAGGGGGGGCACCTAATGAAAAACTGTTTTTT. This chain connects TRBV9 to TRBJ1-4; the D gene is possibly TRBD1 (6 bases). From germline, CDR1 is SGDLS and CDR2 YYNGEE. V was clipped by 0 bases and J by 3 bases, with 9 bases between them. This CDR3 spans 15 amino acids.

J is TRBJ1-5 and V is TRBV19; unclear D gene. Trimming pared 1 base from V and 5 bases from J, leaving 24 bases between. The CDR3 is 19 amino acids. Germline V gives CDR1 LNHDA, CDR2 SQIVND (reference sequence). The CDR3 nucleotides read TGTGCCAGTAGTATAGGGTCAGCAATCGGCTTTTATGGTGATCAGCCCCAGCATTTT. Translating it yields CASSIGSAIGFYGDQPQHF.

The chain couples TRBV9 to TRBJ1-3; D uncertain. This CDR3 is 15 amino acids long. Germline loops: CDR1 SGDLS, CDR2 YYNGEE. The ends were cut back, 0 bases at V and 4 bases at J, with 11 bases in the middle. CDR3: CASSVGGDWGNTIYF. CDR3 nucleotides: TGTGCCAGCAGCGTAGGAGGAGACTGGGGAAACACCATATATTTT.

The rearrangement uses TRBV12-3 or TRBV12-4 and TRBJ2-5, with D possibly matching TRBD2 (5 bases). This CDR3 is built from 13 residues. V dropped 5 bases and J dropped 5 bases, with 12 bases sitting between them. This CDR3 reads CASSPSGIETQYF. The CDR3 coding sequence is TGTGCCAGCAGTCCCTCGGGGATTGAGACCCAGTACTTC.